The 2 T cell receptor beta chains given below trace back to one sample, sequenced in a study of shared clonotypes between healthy human individuals. The table came from immunoSEQ multiplex PCR; TCRdb's copy has only in-frame clones and leaves some out. The table has 2 million to 2.5 million clones, 85% to 95% seen once. The sample comprised naive CD4+ T cells from PBMCs. As for subset: CD45RA+ positively selected. These receptors all come from a man younger than 30 in good health. Some clones in this sample may be carry-over from other donors' samples.

This chain connects TRBV27 to TRBJ1-5; possible D gene TRBD1, 6 bases. The length of the CDR3 is 17 residues. The V and J ends lost 5 bases and 7 bases respectively, with 24 bases between them. Germline-derived CDR1 and CDR2 are MNHEY and SMNVEV (reference sequence). For the CDR3, the DNA is TGTGCCAGCAGTCCCCACAGTATAAGACAGGAGACGCAGCCCCAGCATTTT. Protein sequence: CASSPHSIRQETQPQHF.

The J gene is TRBJ1-5, the V gene TRBV7-9; D unresolved. Germline lookup yields CDR1 SEHNR and CDR2 FQNEAQ (reference sequence). V was pared by 6 bases and J by 2 bases, with 14 bases between. CDR3 size: 15 residues. CDR3 protein: CASSPGPVGNQPQHF. Written as DNA, the CDR3 is TGTGCCAGCAGTCCTGGACCCGTCGGCAATCAGCCCCAGCATTTT.